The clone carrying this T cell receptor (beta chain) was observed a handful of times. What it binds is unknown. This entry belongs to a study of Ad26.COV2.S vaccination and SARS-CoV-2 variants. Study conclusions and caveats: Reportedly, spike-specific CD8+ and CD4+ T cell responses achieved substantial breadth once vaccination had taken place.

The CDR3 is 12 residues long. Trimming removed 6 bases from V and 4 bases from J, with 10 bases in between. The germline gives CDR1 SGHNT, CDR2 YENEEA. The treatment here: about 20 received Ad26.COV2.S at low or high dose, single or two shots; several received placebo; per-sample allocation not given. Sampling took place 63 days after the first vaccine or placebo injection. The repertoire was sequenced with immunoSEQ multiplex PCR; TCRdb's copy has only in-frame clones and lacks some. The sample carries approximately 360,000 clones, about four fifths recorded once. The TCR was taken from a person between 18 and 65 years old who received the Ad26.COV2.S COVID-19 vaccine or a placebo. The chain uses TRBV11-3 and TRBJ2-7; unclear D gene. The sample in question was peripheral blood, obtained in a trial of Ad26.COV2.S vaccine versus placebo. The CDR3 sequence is CASSQTDYEQYF. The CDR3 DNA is TGTGCCAGCAGTCAGACTGATTACGAGCAGTACTTC.